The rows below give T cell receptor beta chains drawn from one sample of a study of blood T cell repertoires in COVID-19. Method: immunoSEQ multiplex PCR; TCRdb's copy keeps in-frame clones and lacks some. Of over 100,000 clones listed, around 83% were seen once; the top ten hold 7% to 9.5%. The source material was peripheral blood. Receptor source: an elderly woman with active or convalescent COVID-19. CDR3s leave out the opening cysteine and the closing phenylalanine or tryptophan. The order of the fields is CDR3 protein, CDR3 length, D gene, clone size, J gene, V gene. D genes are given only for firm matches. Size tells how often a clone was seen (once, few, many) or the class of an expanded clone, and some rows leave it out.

CDR3aa: ASSTTSGYEQY; len: 11; d_gene: TRBD2; abundance: many; j_gene: TRBJ2-7; v_gene: TRBV9
CDR3aa: ASSQDRASTGELF; len: 13; d_gene: TRBD1; abundance: NA; j_gene: TRBJ2-2; v_gene: TRBV18
CDR3aa: ASSVGGMSTDTQY; len: 13; d_gene: NA; abundance: NA; j_gene: TRBJ2-3; v_gene: TRBV6-5
CDR3aa: ASSLDQGRTDTQY; len: 13; d_gene: NA; abundance: NA; j_gene: TRBJ2-3; v_gene: TRBV11-2
CDR3aa: ASSAARDRGSNYGYT; len: 15; d_gene: TRBD1; abundance: NA; j_gene: TRBJ1-2; v_gene: TRBV18
CDR3aa: ASHRGTHYGYT; len: 11; d_gene: NA; abundance: NA; j_gene: TRBJ1-2; v_gene: TRBV12-3/TRBV12-4
CDR3aa: ASSKQVGSTDHQETQY; len: 16; d_gene: NA; abundance: NA; j_gene: TRBJ2-5; v_gene: TRBV21-1
CDR3aa: ASSLEAGSYEQY; len: 12; d_gene: NA; abundance: NA; j_gene: TRBJ2-7; v_gene: TRBV5-4
CDR3aa: ASCGIGRADFDHAKNIQY; len: 18; d_gene: TRBD2; abundance: NA; j_gene: TRBJ2-4; v_gene: TRBV2
CDR3aa: ASSPPPGQGNSPLH; len: 14; d_gene: TRBD1; abundance: NA; j_gene: TRBJ1-6; v_gene: TRBV18
CDR3aa: ASIGAPETQY; len: 10; d_gene: NA; abundance: NA; j_gene: TRBJ2-5; v_gene: TRBV28
CDR3aa: ASSLRFPEGQG; len: 11; d_gene: TRBD1; abundance: NA; j_gene: TRBJ1-2; v_gene: TRBV28
CDR3aa: ASTRFSGGSEQY; len: 12; d_gene: NA; abundance: few; j_gene: TRBJ2-7; v_gene: TRBV27
CDR3aa: ASSFKRALWDEQY; len: 13; d_gene: NA; abundance: NA; j_gene: TRBJ2-7; v_gene: TRBV28
CDR3aa: ASSLAGQYEQY; len: 11; d_gene: NA; abundance: NA; j_gene: TRBJ2-7; v_gene: TRBV5-4
CDR3aa: ASSLGQGGYQPQH; len: 13; d_gene: TRBD1; abundance: NA; j_gene: TRBJ1-5; v_gene: TRBV7-8
CDR3aa: ASSGATENTGELF; len: 13; d_gene: NA; abundance: NA; j_gene: TRBJ2-2; v_gene: TRBV2
CDR3aa: ASKRIGQPGLADEQY; len: 15; d_gene: TRBD2; abundance: NA; j_gene: TRBJ2-7; v_gene: TRBV5-1
CDR3aa: ASSPRLADYEQY; len: 12; d_gene: TRBD2; abundance: NA; j_gene: TRBJ2-7; v_gene: TRBV9
CDR3aa: ASSFQGVTEAF; len: 11; d_gene: NA; abundance: NA; j_gene: TRBJ1-1; v_gene: TRBV12-3/TRBV12-4
CDR3aa: ASTSGSYNEQF; len: 11; d_gene: TRBD2; abundance: NA; j_gene: TRBJ2-1; v_gene: TRBV2
CDR3aa: ASSLAGVRNIQY; len: 12; d_gene: NA; abundance: NA; j_gene: TRBJ2-4; v_gene: TRBV11-2
CDR3aa: ASSFWTSGEFSEQF; len: 14; d_gene: TRBD2; abundance: NA; j_gene: TRBJ2-1; v_gene: TRBV7-3
CDR3aa: ASSPRGQGLEKLF; len: 13; d_gene: TRBD1; abundance: NA; j_gene: TRBJ1-4; v_gene: TRBV7-9
CDR3aa: ASSSSAYNEQF; len: 11; d_gene: NA; abundance: NA; j_gene: TRBJ2-1; v_gene: TRBV5-1
CDR3aa: ASSIYSGTAPLVQY; len: 14; d_gene: TRBD2; abundance: NA; j_gene: TRBJ2-7; v_gene: TRBV19
CDR3aa: ASLGGPQNTGELF; len: 13; d_gene: NA; abundance: few; j_gene: TRBJ2-2; v_gene: TRBV7-9
CDR3aa: ASSLRVNTEAF; len: 11; d_gene: NA; abundance: NA; j_gene: TRBJ1-1; v_gene: TRBV28
CDR3aa: ASSPGIQGEAF; len: 11; d_gene: NA; abundance: NA; j_gene: TRBJ1-1; v_gene: TRBV18
CDR3aa: ASSLTGGQNTQY; len: 12; d_gene: NA; abundance: once; j_gene: TRBJ2-3; v_gene: TRBV7-3
CDR3aa: AWSGGINQPQH; len: 11; d_gene: NA; abundance: NA; j_gene: TRBJ1-5; v_gene: TRBV30
CDR3aa: ASSPRRVGANVLT; len: 13; d_gene: NA; abundance: few; j_gene: TRBJ2-6; v_gene: TRBV18
CDR3aa: ASSQMDRGEKLF; len: 12; d_gene: TRBD1; abundance: NA; j_gene: TRBJ1-4; v_gene: TRBV5-4
CDR3aa: SVPLGDFQY; len: 9; d_gene: NA; abundance: NA; j_gene: TRBJ2-7; v_gene: TRBV29-1
CDR3aa: ASSLGTGADGGY; len: 12; d_gene: TRBD1; abundance: NA; j_gene: TRBJ1-3; v_gene: TRBV7-9
CDR3aa: ASSLSPGTSNEQF; len: 13; d_gene: TRBD2; abundance: NA; j_gene: TRBJ2-1; v_gene: TRBV5-5
CDR3aa: ATTGTSGTTDTQY; len: 13; d_gene: TRBD2; abundance: NA; j_gene: TRBJ2-3; v_gene: TRBV15
CDR3aa: ASSDQGPQETQY; len: 12; d_gene: NA; abundance: NA; j_gene: TRBJ2-5; v_gene: TRBV4-2
CDR3aa: ASSLVATSGGPYNEQF; len: 16; d_gene: TRBD2; abundance: NA; j_gene: TRBJ2-1; v_gene: TRBV7-6
CDR3aa: ASSQGGLLNTGELF; len: 14; d_gene: TRBD1; abundance: NA; j_gene: TRBJ2-2; v_gene: TRBV9
CDR3aa: ASSPALSEQF; len: 10; d_gene: NA; abundance: NA; j_gene: TRBJ2-1; v_gene: TRBV7-3
CDR3aa: ASSQDPGLKVRGSEAF; len: 16; d_gene: NA; abundance: NA; j_gene: TRBJ1-1; v_gene: TRBV4-1
CDR3aa: ATSRAVRQPQH; len: 11; d_gene: NA; abundance: NA; j_gene: TRBJ1-5; v_gene: TRBV15
CDR3aa: ASRFPGAGDNEQF; len: 13; d_gene: TRBD2; abundance: NA; j_gene: TRBJ2-1; v_gene: TRBV3-1/TRBV3-2
CDR3aa: ASSPGGTGSEAF; len: 12; d_gene: TRBD1; abundance: few; j_gene: TRBJ1-1; v_gene: TRBV7-9
CDR3aa: ASTQGQGHVETQY; len: 13; d_gene: TRBD1; abundance: NA; j_gene: TRBJ2-5; v_gene: TRBV19
CDR3aa: ASSHSGYEQY; len: 10; d_gene: NA; abundance: NA; j_gene: TRBJ2-7; v_gene: TRBV5-4
CDR3aa: ASSLQGASYNSPLH; len: 14; d_gene: TRBD1; abundance: NA; j_gene: TRBJ1-6; v_gene: TRBV7-9
CDR3aa: ASAGGFRTVMIGELF; len: 15; d_gene: TRBD1; abundance: once; j_gene: TRBJ2-2; v_gene: TRBV3-1/TRBV3-2